This T cell receptor (beta chain) was retrieved from a study of T cell responses to AZD1222 COVID-19 vaccine. With regard to this clone: The antigen remains undetermined.

Overall study findings and caveats: Reportedly, nearly half the spike-specific TCRs target unmutated variant regions. Sampled repertoires all dated from after the peak T cell response.

Pooled samples include second doses given at about 4 or 12 weeks. Sequencing used immunoSEQ multiplex PCR; TCRdb keeps in-frame clones, though not all of them. Of some 150,000 clones listed, roughly 90% are singletons. The receptor's source is an adult who received the AZD1222 COVID-19 vaccine. The sample consisted of peripheral blood, taken 28 days after the second AZD1222 dose.

CDR3 nucleotide sequence: TGTGCCAGCAGCTTGGTGGGACAGGCAAGTTCACCCCTCCACTTT. Its protein product is CASSLVGQASSPLHF. The gene calls are TRBV5-6 and TRBJ1-6, with 8 bases aligning to TRBD1. CDR1 and CDR2 (germline): SGHDT, YYEEEE. CDR3 length: 15 amino acids. V shed 0 bases, J shed 9 bases, and the junction held 5 bases outside the gene matches.